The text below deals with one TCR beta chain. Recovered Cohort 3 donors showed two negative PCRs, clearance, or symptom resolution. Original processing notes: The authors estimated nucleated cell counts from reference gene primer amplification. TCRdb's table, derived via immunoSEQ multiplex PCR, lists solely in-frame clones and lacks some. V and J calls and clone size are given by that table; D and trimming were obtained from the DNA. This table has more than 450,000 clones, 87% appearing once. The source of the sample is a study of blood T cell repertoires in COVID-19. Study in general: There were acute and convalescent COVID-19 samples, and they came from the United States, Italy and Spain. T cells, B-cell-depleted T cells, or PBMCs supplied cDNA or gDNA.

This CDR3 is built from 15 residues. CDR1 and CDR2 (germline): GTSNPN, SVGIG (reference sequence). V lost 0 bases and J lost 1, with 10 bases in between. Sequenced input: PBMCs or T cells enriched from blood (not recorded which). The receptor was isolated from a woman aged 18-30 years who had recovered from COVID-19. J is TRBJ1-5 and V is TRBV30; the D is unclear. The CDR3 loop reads CAWSVLGGSNQPQHF. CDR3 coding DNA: TGTGCCTGGAGTGTACTGGGAGGGAGCAATCAGCCCCAGCATTTT.